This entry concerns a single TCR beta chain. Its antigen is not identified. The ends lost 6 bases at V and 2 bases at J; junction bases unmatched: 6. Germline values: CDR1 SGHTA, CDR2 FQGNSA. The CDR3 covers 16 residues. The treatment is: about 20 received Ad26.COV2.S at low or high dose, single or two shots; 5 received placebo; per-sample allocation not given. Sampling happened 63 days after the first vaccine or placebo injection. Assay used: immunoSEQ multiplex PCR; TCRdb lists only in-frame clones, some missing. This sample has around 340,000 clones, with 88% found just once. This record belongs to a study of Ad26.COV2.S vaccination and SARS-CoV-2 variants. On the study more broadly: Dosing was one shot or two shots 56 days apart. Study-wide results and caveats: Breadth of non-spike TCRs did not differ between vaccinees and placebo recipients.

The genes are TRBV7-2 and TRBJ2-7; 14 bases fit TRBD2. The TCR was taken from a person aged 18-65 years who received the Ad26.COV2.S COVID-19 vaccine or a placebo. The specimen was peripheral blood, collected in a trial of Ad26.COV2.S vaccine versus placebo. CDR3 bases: TGTGCCAGCAGGGGACTAGCGGGAGCAATAACCTACGAGCAGTACTTC. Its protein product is CASRGLAGAITYEQYF.